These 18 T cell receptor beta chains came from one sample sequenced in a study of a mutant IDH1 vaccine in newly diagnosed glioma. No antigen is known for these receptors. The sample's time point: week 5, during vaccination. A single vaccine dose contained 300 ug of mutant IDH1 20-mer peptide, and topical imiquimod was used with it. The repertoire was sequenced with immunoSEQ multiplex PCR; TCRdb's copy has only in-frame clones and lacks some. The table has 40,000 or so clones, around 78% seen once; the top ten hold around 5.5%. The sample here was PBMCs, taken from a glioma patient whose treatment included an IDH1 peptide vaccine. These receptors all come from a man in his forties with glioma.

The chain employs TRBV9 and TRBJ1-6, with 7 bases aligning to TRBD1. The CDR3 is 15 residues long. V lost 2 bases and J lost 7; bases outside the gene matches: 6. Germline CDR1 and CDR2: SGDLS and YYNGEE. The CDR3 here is CASSVKTGLNSPLHF. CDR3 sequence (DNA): TGTGCCAGCAGCGTTAAGACAGGGCTAAATTCACCCCTCCACTTT. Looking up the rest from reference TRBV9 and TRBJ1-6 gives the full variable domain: DSGVTQTPKHLITATGQRVTLRCSPRSGDLSVYWYQQSLDQGLQFLIQYYNGEERAKGNILERFSAQQFPDLHSELNLSSLELGDSALYFCASSVKTGLNSPLHFGNGTRLTVT.

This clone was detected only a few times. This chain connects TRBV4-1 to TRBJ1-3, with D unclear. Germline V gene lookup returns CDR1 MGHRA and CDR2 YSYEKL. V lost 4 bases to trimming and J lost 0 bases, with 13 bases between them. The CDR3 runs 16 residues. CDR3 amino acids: CASSLQEGFSGNTIYF. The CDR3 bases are TGCGCCAGCAGCCTTCAGGAAGGATTCTCTGGAAACACCATATATTTT.

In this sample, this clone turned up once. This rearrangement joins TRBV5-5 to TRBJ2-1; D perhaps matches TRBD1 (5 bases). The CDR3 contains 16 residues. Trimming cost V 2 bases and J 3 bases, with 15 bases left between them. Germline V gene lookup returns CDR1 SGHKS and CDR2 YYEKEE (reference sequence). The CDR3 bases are TGTGCCAGCAGCTTTTCATTGGCCAGGGACTACAATGAGCAGTTCTTC. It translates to CASSFSLARDYNEQFF.

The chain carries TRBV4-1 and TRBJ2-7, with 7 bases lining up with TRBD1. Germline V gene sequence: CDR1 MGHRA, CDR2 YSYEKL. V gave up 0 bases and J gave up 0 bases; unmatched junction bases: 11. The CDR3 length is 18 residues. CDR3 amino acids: CASSQDGIAAGGSYEQYF. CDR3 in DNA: TGCGCCAGCAGCCAAGATGGCATCGCGGCAGGGGGCTCCTACGAGCAGTACTTC.

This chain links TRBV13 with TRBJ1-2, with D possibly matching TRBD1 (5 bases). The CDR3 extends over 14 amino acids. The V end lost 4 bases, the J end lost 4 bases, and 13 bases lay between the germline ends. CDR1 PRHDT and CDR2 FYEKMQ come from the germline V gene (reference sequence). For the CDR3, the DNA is TGTGCCAGCAGCTCACCCGTCGACAGCTATGGCTACACCTTC. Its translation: CASSSPVDSYGYTF.

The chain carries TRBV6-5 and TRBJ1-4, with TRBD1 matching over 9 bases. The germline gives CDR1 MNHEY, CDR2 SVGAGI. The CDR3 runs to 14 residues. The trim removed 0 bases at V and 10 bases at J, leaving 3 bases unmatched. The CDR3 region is CASSYSTGGGKLFF. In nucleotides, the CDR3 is TGTGCCAGCAGTTACTCTACAGGGGGCGGAAAACTGTTTTTT.

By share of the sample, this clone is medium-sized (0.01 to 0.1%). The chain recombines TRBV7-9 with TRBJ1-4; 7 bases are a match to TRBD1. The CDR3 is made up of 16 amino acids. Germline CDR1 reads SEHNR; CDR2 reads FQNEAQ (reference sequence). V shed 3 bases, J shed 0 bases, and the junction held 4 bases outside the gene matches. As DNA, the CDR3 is TGTGCCAGCAGCTTGGGACAGTTCCCAACTAATGAAAAACTGTTTTTT. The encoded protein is CASSLGQFPTNEKLFF.

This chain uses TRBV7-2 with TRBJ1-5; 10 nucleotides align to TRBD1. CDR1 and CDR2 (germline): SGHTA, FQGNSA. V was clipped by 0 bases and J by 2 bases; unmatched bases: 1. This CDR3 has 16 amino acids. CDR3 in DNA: TGTGCCAGCAGCTTAGCCGGGACAGGGGGCAATCAGCCCCAGCATTTT. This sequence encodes CASSLAGTGGNQPQHF. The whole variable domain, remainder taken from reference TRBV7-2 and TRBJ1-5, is GAGVSQSPSNKVTEKGKDVELRCDPISGHTALYWYRQSLGQGLEFLIYFQGNSAPDKSGLPSDRFSAERTGGSVSTLTIQRTQQEDSAVYLCASSLAGTGGNQPQHFGDGTRLSIL.

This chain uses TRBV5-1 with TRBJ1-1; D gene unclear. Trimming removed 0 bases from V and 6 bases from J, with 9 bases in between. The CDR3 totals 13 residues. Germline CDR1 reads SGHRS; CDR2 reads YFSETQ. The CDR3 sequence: CASSLDRLAEAFF. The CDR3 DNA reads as TGCGCCAGCAGCTTGGACAGATTGGCTGAAGCTTTCTTT.

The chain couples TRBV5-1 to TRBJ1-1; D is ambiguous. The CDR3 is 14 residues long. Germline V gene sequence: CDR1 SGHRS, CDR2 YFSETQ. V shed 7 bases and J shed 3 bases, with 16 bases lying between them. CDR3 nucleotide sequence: TGCGCCAGCCGGGCACAGCGACGGGACACTGAAGCTTTCTTT. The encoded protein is CASRAQRRDTEAFF. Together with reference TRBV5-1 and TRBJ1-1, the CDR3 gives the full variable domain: KAGVTQTPRYLIKTRGQQVTLSCSPISGHRSVSWYQQTPGQGLQFLFEYFSETQRNKGNFPGRFSGRQFSNSRSEMNVSTLELGDSALYLCASRAQRRDTEAFFGQGTRLTVV.

CDR3 nucleotides: TGTGCCAGCAGCGTATCTGGGACAGGTATCACAGATACGCAGTATTTT. Amino acids: CASSVSGTGITDTQYF. The J gene is TRBJ2-3, the V gene TRBV9, with TRBD1 matching over 8 bases. This CDR3 has 16 residues. CDR1 is SGDLS and CDR2 is YYNGEE in the germline V gene. V gave up 1 base and J gave up 2 bases; unmatched junction bases: 6.

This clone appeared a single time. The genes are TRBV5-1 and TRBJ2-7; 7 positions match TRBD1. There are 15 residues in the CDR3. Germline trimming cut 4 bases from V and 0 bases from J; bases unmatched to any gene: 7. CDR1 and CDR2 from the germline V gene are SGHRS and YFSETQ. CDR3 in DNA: TGCGCCAGCAGCCCAGGGACAGCGAACTCCTACGAGCAGTACTTC. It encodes CASSPGTANSYEQYF.

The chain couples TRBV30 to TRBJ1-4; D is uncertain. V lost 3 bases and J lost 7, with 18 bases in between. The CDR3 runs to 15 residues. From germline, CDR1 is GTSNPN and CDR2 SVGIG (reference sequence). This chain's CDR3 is CAWSPSPHRGEKLFF. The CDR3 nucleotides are TGTGCCTGGAGCCCCAGCCCCCATAGAGGTGAAAAACTGTTTTTT.

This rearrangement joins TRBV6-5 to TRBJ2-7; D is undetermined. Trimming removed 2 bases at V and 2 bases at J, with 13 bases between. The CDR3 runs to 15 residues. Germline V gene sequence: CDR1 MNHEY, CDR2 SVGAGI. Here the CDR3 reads CASSYDGQSTYEQYF. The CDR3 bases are TGTGCCAGCAGTTACGATGGGCAGTCCACCTACGAGCAGTACTTC.

The chain's CDR3 is CASSLPGVAEQYF. The CDR3 DNA reads as TGTGCCAGCAGTCTGCCAGGAGTGGCTGAGCAGTACTTC. This sequence joins TRBV25-1 and TRBJ2-7; no firm D call. The CDR3 has 13 residues. Trimming removed 5 bases at V and 7 bases at J, with 15 bases between. The germline CDR1 and CDR2 sequences are MGHDK and SYGVNS.

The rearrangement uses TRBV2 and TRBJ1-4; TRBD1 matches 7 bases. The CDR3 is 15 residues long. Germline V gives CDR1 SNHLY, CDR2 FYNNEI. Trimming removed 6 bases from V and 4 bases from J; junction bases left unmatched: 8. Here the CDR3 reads CASRKGQVVNEKLFF. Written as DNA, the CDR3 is TGTGCCAGCAGGAAAGGACAGGTCGTTAATGAAAAACTGTTTTTT.

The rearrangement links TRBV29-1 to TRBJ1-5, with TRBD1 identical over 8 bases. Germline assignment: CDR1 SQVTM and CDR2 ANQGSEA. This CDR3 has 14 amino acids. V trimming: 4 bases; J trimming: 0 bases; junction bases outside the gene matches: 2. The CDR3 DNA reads TGCAGCGTTGGGACAGGGACTAGCAATCAGCCCCAGCATTTT. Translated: CSVGTGTSNQPQHF.

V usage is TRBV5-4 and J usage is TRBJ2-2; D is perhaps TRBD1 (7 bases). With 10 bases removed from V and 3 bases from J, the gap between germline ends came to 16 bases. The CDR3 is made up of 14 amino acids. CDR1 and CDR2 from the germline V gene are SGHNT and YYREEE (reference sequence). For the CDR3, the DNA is TGTGCCGGGGCGGGGCAGGGGGACACCGGGGAGCTGTTTTTT. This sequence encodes CAGAGQGDTGELFF.